What follows are 10 T cell receptor beta chains derived from one specimen sequenced in a study of T cells after posttransplantation cyclophosphamide. A marrow graft followed busulfan-fludarabine conditioning, with cyclophosphamide on days +3 and +4. Some clones are missing from TCRdb's copy, which holds only in-frame ones; the method was immunoSEQ multiplex PCR. The data contain a few thousand clones, about 72% of them seen just once; the ten biggest clones take up 15% to 20%. The input for sequencing was PBMCs, taken 362 days after allogeneic stem cell transplant with posttransplant cyclophosphamide. The origin of the receptors is a male patient between 60 and 69 years old who received an allogeneic stem cell transplant from an unrelated donor, was CMV-positive, and had acute GVHD only. The graft donor may have contributed some T cells.

This clone occurred a few times. The chain uses TRBV6-1 and TRBJ1-4, with no clear D. The CDR3 sequence is 13 residues long. CDR1 is MNHNS and CDR2 is SASEGT in the germline V gene. V lost 3 bases to trimming and J lost 8 bases, with 10 bases between them. The CDR3 loop reads CASSDRRGEKLFF. DNA for the CDR3: TGTGCCAGCAGTGATCGGCGAGGAGAAAAACTGTTTTTT.

This sequence joins TRBV30 and TRBJ1-1; TRBD1 aligns across 9 bases. This CDR3 comprises 14 residues. The V and J ends lost 4 bases and 4 bases, in that order; junction bases with no gene match: 7. The V gene's germline CDR1 is GTSNPN and CDR2 SVGIG (reference sequence). The CDR3 nucleotides are TGTGCCTGGACTTTACAGGGGGCGATCACTGAAGCTTTCTTT. Translation: CAWTLQGAITEAFF.

The chain carries TRBV18 and TRBJ2-2; tentative D call: TRBD1 (5 bases). Per the germline V gene, CDR1 is KGHSH and CDR2 is LQKENI. The CDR3 totals 16 residues. V was trimmed by 3 bases and J by 0 bases, leaving 11 bases between them. The CDR3 bases are TGTGCCAGCTCACCCCCCCAGGGCACGAACACCGGGGAGCTGTTTTTT. This sequence encodes CASSPPQGTNTGELFF.

The chain couples TRBV7-8 to TRBJ1-3; TRBD1 matches at 7 bases. Per germline, CDR1 SGHVS and CDR2 FQNEAQ. The CDR3 length is 14 residues. Losses at the gene ends were 4 bases for V and 4 bases for J; bases not matched to a gene: 4. This CDR3 reads CASSSQGSGNTIYF. CDR3 bases: TGTGCCAGCAGCTCACAGGGGAGCGGAAACACCATATATTTT.

V and J are TRBV5-6 and TRBJ2-1, with TRBD2 identical over 9 bases. With V trimmed by 1 base and J by 10 bases, 9 bases remained unmatched. This CDR3 comprises 15 residues. Germline V gene data show CDR1 as SGHDT and CDR2 as YYEEEE. CDR3 sequence reads: CASSLLGLAPHEQFF. CDR3 DNA sequence: TGTGCCAGCAGCTTGTTGGGACTAGCTCCCCACGAGCAGTTCTTC.

J is TRBJ2-5 and V is TRBV5-1; D may be TRBD1 (6 bases). V lost 4 bases, J lost 5 bases, and 15 bases lay in between. The germline gives CDR1 SGHRS, CDR2 YFSETQ. The CDR3 runs to 14 residues. CDR3 region: CASSPGQTRETQYF. Here the CDR3 DNA reads TGCGCCAGCAGCCCCGGACAGACCAGGGAGACCCAGTACTTC.

The chain is built from TRBV9 and TRBJ2-7; 7 positions agree with TRBD2. The V gene end was trimmed by 3 bases and the J gene end by 5 bases; junction bases not matched to a gene: 5. CDR1 and CDR2 from the germline V gene are SGDLS and YYNGEE. The CDR3 has 13 residues. CDR3 loop: CASSESGKNEQYF. The CDR3 bases are TGTGCCAGCAGCGAAAGCGGGAAGAACGAGCAGTACTTC. The full variable domain, rest sourced from reference TRBV9 and TRBJ2-7, is DSGVTQTPKHLITATGQRVTLRCSPRSGDLSVYWYQQSLDQGLQFLIQYYNGEERAKGNILERFSAQQFPDLHSELNLSSLELGDSALYFCASSESGKNEQYFGPGTRLTVT.

The chain joins TRBV2 to TRBJ2-1, with a tentative D call TRBD2 (5 bases). V shed 5 bases and J shed 0 bases, with 11 bases lying between them. This CDR3 comprises 15 residues. Germline lookup yields CDR1 SNHLY and CDR2 FYNNEI. CDR3 region: CASSPDSSSYNEQFF. The DNA of the CDR3 is TGTGCCAGCAGTCCGGACTCAAGCTCCTACAATGAGCAGTTCTTC.

V usage is TRBV7-3 and J usage is TRBJ2-2; TRBD2 is a possible D gene (5 bases). This CDR3 comprises 15 residues. V was clipped by 5 bases and J by 4 bases, with 14 bases between them. Germline CDR1 SGHTA, CDR2 FQGTGA. The CDR3 spells CASSPPRGGTGELFF. The CDR3 DNA reads TGTGCCAGCAGCCCCCCCCGGGGTGGCACCGGGGAGCTGTTTTTT.

This clone has only a few counts. The J gene is TRBJ1-2, the V gene TRBV29-1, with D possibly TRBD1 on 5 matching bases. The CDR3 is made up of 16 amino acids. Germline V gives CDR1 SQVTM, CDR2 ANQGSEA. V shed 6 bases and J shed 2 bases, with 22 bases lying between them. The CDR3 region is CSVAPSGLLGNYGYTF. In DNA, the CDR3 is TGCAGCGTAGCTCCCTCGGGACTGCTGGGAAACTATGGCTACACCTTC.